The present entry profiles one T cell receptor (beta chain) with its context. Each CDR3 protein gets one entry after TCRdb re-called the RACE reads with MiXCR. The table includes more than 300,000 distinct CDR3 sequences, roughly 5.3% detected once. The data are from a study of human T cells and chemical hapten exposure. The time point was: pre-sensitization, week 0. This sample's treatment: therapeutic diphenylcyclopropenone sensitization with weekly scalp DPC. The CDR3 covers 18 residues. After removal of 5 bases from V and 4 bases from J, the junction contained 18 bases not matched to a gene. Germline V gene sequence: CDR1 SGHNT, CDR2 YYREEE (reference sequence).

The source material was whole blood, sampled in connection with sensitization to the hapten diphenylcyclopropenone (DPC). V and J are TRBV5-4 and TRBJ2-5, with TRBD2 identical over 9 bases. This receptor was taken from a woman in her 50s with alopecia areata. Some clones in this sample may be carry-over from other donors' samples. CDR3 coding DNA: TGTGCCAGCAGAAGAGGACTAGCGCGTTCTCAAGAGGCAGAGACCCAGTACTTC. It encodes CASRRGLARSQEAETQYF.